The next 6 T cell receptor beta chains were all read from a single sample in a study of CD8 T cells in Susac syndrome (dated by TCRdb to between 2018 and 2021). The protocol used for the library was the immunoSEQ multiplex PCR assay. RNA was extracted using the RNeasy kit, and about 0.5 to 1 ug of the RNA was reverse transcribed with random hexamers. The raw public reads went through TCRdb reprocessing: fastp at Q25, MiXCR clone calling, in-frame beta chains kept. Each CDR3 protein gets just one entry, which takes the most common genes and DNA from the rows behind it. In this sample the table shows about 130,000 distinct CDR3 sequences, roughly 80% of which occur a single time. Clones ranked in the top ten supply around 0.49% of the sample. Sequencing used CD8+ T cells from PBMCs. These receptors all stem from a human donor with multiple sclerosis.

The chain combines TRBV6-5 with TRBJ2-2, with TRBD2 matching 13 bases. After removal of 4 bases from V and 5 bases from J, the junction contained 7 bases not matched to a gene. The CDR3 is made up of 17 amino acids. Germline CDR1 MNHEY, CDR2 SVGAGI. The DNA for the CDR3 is TGTGCCAGCAGTTTCCTCGGACTAGCGGGGGATACCGGGGAGCTGTTTTTT. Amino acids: CASSFLGLAGDTGELFF.

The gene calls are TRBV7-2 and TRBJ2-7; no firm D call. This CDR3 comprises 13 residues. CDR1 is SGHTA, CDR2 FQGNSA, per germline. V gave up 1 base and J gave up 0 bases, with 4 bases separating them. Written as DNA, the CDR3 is TGTGCCAGCAGCTTAGTTAGCTCCTACGAGCAGTACTTC. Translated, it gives CASSLVSSYEQYF.

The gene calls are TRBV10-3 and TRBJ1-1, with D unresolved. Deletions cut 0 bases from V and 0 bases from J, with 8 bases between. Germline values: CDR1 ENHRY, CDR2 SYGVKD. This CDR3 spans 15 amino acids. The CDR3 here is CAISESRVLNTEAFF. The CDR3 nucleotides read TGTGCCATCAGTGAGTCGCGGGTACTGAACACTGAAGCTTTCTTT.

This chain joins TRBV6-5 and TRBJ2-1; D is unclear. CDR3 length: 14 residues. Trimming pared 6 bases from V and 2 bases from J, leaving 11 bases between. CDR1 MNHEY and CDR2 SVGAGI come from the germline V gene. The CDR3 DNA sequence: TGTGCCAGCAGCATTAGTAAGGCCTACAATGAGCAGTTCTTC. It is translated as CASSISKAYNEQFF.

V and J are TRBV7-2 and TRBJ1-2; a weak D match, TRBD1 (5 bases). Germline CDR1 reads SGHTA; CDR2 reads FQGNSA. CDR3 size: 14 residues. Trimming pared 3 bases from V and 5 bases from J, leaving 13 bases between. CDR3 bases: TGTGCCAGCAGCTTGTTCAGGGAGGGGTATGGCTACACCTTC. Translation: CASSLFREGYGYTF.

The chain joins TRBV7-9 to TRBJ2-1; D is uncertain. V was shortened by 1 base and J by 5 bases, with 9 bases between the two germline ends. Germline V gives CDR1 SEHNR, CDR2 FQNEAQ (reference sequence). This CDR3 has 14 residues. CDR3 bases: TGTGCCAGCAGCTTAGAAGGGTCCCACAATGAGCAGTTCTTC. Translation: CASSLEGSHNEQFF. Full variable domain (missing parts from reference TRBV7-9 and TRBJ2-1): DTGVSQNPRHKITKRGQNVTFRCDPISEHNRLYWYRQTLGQGPEFLTYFQNEAQLEKSRLLSDRFSAERPKGSFSTLEIQRTEQGDSAMYLCASSLEGSHNEQFFGPGTRLTVL.